Below are 2 T cell receptor beta chains sequenced from a single sample in a study of cytomegalovirus exposure and HLA in healthy donors. Vbeta (60) and Jbeta (13) primers were used in the PCR. Repertoires were generated with immunoSEQ multiplex PCR, while TCRdb's copy carries only in-frame clones and drops some. Its table lists some 130,000 clones. The source material was PBMCs. These receptors originate from a woman aged 40 to 50 in good health and CMV-seronegative.

This chain connects TRBV28 to TRBJ2-7; TRBD1 aligns across 12 bases. This CDR3 comprises 13 residues. V was pared by 5 bases and J by 10 bases, with 6 bases of the junction left unmatched. Per the germline V gene, CDR1 is MDHEN and CDR2 is SYDVKM. The CDR3 region has the DNA TGTGCCAGCAGTAGAGGGACAGGGGGCCAACAGTACGTC. Translation: CASSRGTGGQQYV.

J is TRBJ1-3 and V is TRBV18; possibly TRBD1 for D (6 bases). The CDR3 contains 16 residues. V was shortened by 3 bases and J by 0 bases, with 12 bases between the two germline ends. In germline, CDR1 is KGHSH, CDR2 LQKENI. The CDR3 is CASSPDSAYSGNTIYF. The CDR3 nucleotides read TGTGCCAGCTCACCGGACAGTGCCTACTCTGGAAACACCATATATTTT.